These T cell receptor beta chains were read from a single sample in a study of T cells after yellow fever vaccination. From the 5' RACE reads, TCRdb called clonotypes with MiXCR, one entry per CDR3 protein. This sample has about 69,000 distinct CDR3 sequences, with around 6.2% found just once. The sample here was CD4+ T cells sorted from PBMCs, taken around 14 days after the first yellow fever vaccination. The receptor set was obtained from a young man who received the YFV17D yellow fever vaccine. The CDR3 runs from the conserved cysteine through the conserved F or W. The order of the fields is clone size, D gene, V gene, J gene, CDR3 protein, CDR3 DNA. A D gene is named only where the DNA matches it firmly. Only some rows state a clone size, as once, few, many or a class for expanded clones.

clone_size: many
d_call: .
v_call: TRBV5-1
j_call: TRBJ1-6
cdr3_aa: CASSTGTMNSPLHF
cdr3_nt: TGCGCCAGCAGCACCGGGACGATGAATTCACCCCTCCACTTT

clone_size: many
d_call: .
v_call: TRBV9
j_call: TRBJ2-7
cdr3_aa: CASSVGYSYEQYF
cdr3_nt: TGTGCCAGCAGCGTTGGCTATTCCTACGAGCAGTACTTC

clone_size: many
d_call: .
v_call: TRBV5-1
j_call: TRBJ1-3
cdr3_aa: CASSLTGSSGNTIYF
cdr3_nt: TGCGCCAGCAGCCTCACAGGGAGCTCTGGAAACACCATATATTTT

clone_size: many
d_call: .
v_call: TRBV27
j_call: TRBJ1-3
cdr3_aa: CASRLSSGNTIYF
cdr3_nt: TGTGCCAGCAGGTTAAGTTCTGGAAACACCATATATTTT

clone_size: many
d_call: .
v_call: TRBV7-9
j_call: TRBJ1-2
cdr3_aa: CASSLFIYGYTF
cdr3_nt: TGTGCCAGCAGCTTGTTTATCTATGGCTACACCTTC

clone_size: many
d_call: .
v_call: TRBV28
j_call: TRBJ1-1
cdr3_aa: CASSLLGSEVMNTEAFF
cdr3_nt: TGTGCCAGCAGTTTATTGGGGTCAGAAGTCATGAACACTGAAGCTTTCTTT

clone_size: many
d_call: TRBD1
v_call: TRBV12-3/TRBV12-4
j_call: TRBJ2-7
cdr3_aa: CASHPGQGAGEQYF
cdr3_nt: TGTGCCAGCCATCCGGGACAGGGAGCGGGGGAGCAGTACTTC

clone_size: many
d_call: .
v_call: TRBV20-1
j_call: TRBJ1-3
cdr3_aa: CSARDPNSGNTIYF
cdr3_nt: TGCAGTGCTAGAGATCCCAACTCTGGAAACACCATATATTTT

clone_size: many
d_call: .
v_call: TRBV24-1
j_call: TRBJ2-3
cdr3_aa: CATSRQGGTDTQYF
cdr3_nt: TGTGCCACCAGCCGACAGGGAGGGACAGATACGCAGTATTTT

clone_size: many
d_call: .
v_call: TRBV7-2
j_call: TRBJ1-6
cdr3_aa: CASSLVLSSYNSPLHF
cdr3_nt: TGTGCCAGCAGCTTGGTCCTAAGCTCCTATAATTCACCCCTCCACTTT

clone_size: many
d_call: .
v_call: TRBV7-2
j_call: TRBJ2-5
cdr3_aa: CASSLLERWGTQYF
cdr3_nt: TGTGCCAGCAGCTTACTAGAGCGATGGGGGACCCAGTACTTC

clone_size: many
d_call: .
v_call: TRBV5-1
j_call: TRBJ1-6
cdr3_aa: CASRVENSPLHF
cdr3_nt: TGCGCCAGCAGGGTGGAAAATTCACCCCTCCACTTT

clone_size: many
d_call: .
v_call: TRBV3-1
j_call: TRBJ2-3
cdr3_aa: CASSEYQSTDTQYF
cdr3_nt: TGTGCCAGCAGCGAATACCAAAGCACAGATACGCAGTATTTT

clone_size: many
d_call: .
v_call: TRBV4-1
j_call: TRBJ2-7
cdr3_aa: CASSQGHPMSYEQYF
cdr3_nt: TGCGCCAGCAGCCAAGGACACCCTATGTCCTACGAGCAGTACTTC

clone_size: many
d_call: .
v_call: TRBV5-1
j_call: TRBJ2-3
cdr3_aa: CASSLGQASTDTQYF
cdr3_nt: TGCGCCAGCAGCTTGGGGCAGGCTAGCACAGATACGCAGTATTTT

clone_size: few
d_call: .
v_call: TRBV11-2
j_call: TRBJ1-6
cdr3_aa: CASSLEWGNNSPLHF
cdr3_nt: TGTGCCAGCAGCTTAGAGTGGGGTAATAATTCACCCCTCCACTTT

clone_size: many
d_call: TRBD2
v_call: TRBV27
j_call: TRBJ2-4
cdr3_aa: CASSLFGRAGAGAKNIQYF
cdr3_nt: TGTGCCAGCAGTTTATTCGGGCGAGCGGGGGCCGGAGCCAAAAACATTCAGTACTTC

clone_size: many
d_call: .
v_call: TRBV12-3/TRBV12-4
j_call: TRBJ2-2
cdr3_aa: CASSPSGRQTGELFF
cdr3_nt: TGTGCCAGCAGCCCCTCCGGACGGCAGACCGGGGAGCTGTTTTTT

clone_size: many
d_call: .
v_call: TRBV6-5
j_call: TRBJ2-5
cdr3_aa: CASTLAGTETQYF
cdr3_nt: TGTGCCAGCACCCTCGCCGGTACTGAGACCCAGTACTTC

clone_size: many
d_call: .
v_call: TRBV12-5
j_call: TRBJ2-4
cdr3_aa: CASGLGTPAKNIQYF
cdr3_nt: TGTGCTAGTGGTTTAGGGACTCCAGCCAAAAACATTCAGTACTTC

clone_size: many
d_call: TRBD2
v_call: TRBV9
j_call: TRBJ2-5
cdr3_aa: CASSVGTSGTQYF
cdr3_nt: TGTGCCAGCAGCGTCGGGACTAGTGGGACCCAGTACTTC

clone_size: .
d_call: .
v_call: TRBV10-3
j_call: TRBJ2-6
cdr3_aa: CAISRGSHSGANVLTF
cdr3_nt: TGTGCCATCTCGAGGGGGTCCCATAGTGGGGCCAACGTCCTGACTTTC

clone_size: many
d_call: .
v_call: TRBV12-3/TRBV12-4
j_call: TRBJ1-2
cdr3_aa: CASSLLRSSYGYTF
cdr3_nt: TGTGCCAGCAGTTTGCTCCGCAGCTCCTATGGCTACACCTTC

clone_size: many
d_call: .
v_call: TRBV12-3/TRBV12-4
j_call: TRBJ1-1
cdr3_aa: CASSLEASNTEAFF
cdr3_nt: TGTGCCAGCAGTTTAGAAGCTTCGAACACTGAAGCTTTCTTT

clone_size: many
d_call: TRBD1
v_call: TRBV20-1
j_call: TRBJ1-3
cdr3_aa: CSARVTTGAGNTIYF
cdr3_nt: TGCAGTGCTAGGGTTACCACAGGGGCTGGAAACACCATATATTTT

clone_size: .
d_call: .
v_call: TRBV20-1
j_call: TRBJ1-1
cdr3_aa: CSARPRHNTEAFF
cdr3_nt: TGCAGTGCTAGGCCCAGGCATAACACTGAAGCTTTCTTT

clone_size: many
d_call: TRBD1
v_call: TRBV20-1
j_call: TRBJ2-2
cdr3_aa: CSAKGQGASSNTGELFF
cdr3_nt: TGCAGTGCTAAAGGACAGGGGGCCTCTTCGAACACCGGGGAGCTGTTTTTT

clone_size: many
d_call: TRBD1
v_call: TRBV19
j_call: TRBJ1-2
cdr3_aa: CASRLRPEGANYGYTF
cdr3_nt: TGTGCCAGTAGACTCCGACCGGAGGGGGCAAACTATGGCTACACCTTC

clone_size: many
d_call: .
v_call: TRBV7-2
j_call: TRBJ2-5
cdr3_aa: CASSSPYQETQYF
cdr3_nt: TGTGCCAGCAGCTCTCCCTACCAAGAGACCCAGTACTTC

clone_size: many
d_call: TRBD1
v_call: TRBV3-1
j_call: TRBJ1-2
cdr3_aa: CASSPTGQQNGYTF
cdr3_nt: TGTGCCAGCAGCCCCACGGGACAGCAAAATGGCTACACCTTC

clone_size: many
d_call: .
v_call: TRBV2
j_call: TRBJ1-1
cdr3_aa: CASSGWGEAFF
cdr3_nt: TGTGCCAGCAGTGGATGGGGGGAAGCTTTCTTT

clone_size: many
d_call: TRBD1
v_call: TRBV29-1
j_call: TRBJ1-5
cdr3_aa: CSVLDRVNQPQHF
cdr3_nt: TGCAGCGTTCTGGACAGGGTTAATCAGCCCCAGCATTTT

clone_size: many
d_call: .
v_call: TRBV19
j_call: TRBJ2-3
cdr3_aa: CASSMEEDTQYF
cdr3_nt: TGTGCCAGTAGTATGGAAGAAGATACGCAGTATTTT

clone_size: many
d_call: .
v_call: TRBV20-1
j_call: TRBJ1-5
cdr3_aa: CSARWGNQPQHF
cdr3_nt: TGCAGTGCTAGATGGGGAAATCAGCCCCAGCATTTT

clone_size: many
d_call: TRBD1
v_call: TRBV6-5
j_call: TRBJ2-5
cdr3_aa: CASRQGGETQYF
cdr3_nt: TGTGCCAGCCGACAGGGCGGGGAGACCCAGTACTTC

clone_size: many
d_call: TRBD1
v_call: TRBV5-1
j_call: TRBJ1-4
cdr3_aa: CASSRRQGQEKLFF
cdr3_nt: TGCGCCAGCAGCCGCAGACAGGGACAAGAAAAACTGTTTTTT

clone_size: many
d_call: TRBD1
v_call: TRBV10-3
j_call: TRBJ1-1
cdr3_aa: CAIRTGTDTEAFF
cdr3_nt: TGTGCCATACGGACAGGCACGGACACTGAAGCTTTCTTT

clone_size: many
d_call: .
v_call: TRBV20-1
j_call: TRBJ1-2
cdr3_aa: CSAGGQLYGYTF
cdr3_nt: TGCAGTGCTGGGGGCCAACTCTATGGCTACACCTTC

clone_size: many
d_call: .
v_call: TRBV18
j_call: TRBJ1-1
cdr3_aa: CASSPPGASLNTEAFF
cdr3_nt: TGTGCCAGCTCACCACCAGGTGCCAGCCTGAACACTGAAGCTTTCTTT

clone_size: many
d_call: .
v_call: TRBV2
j_call: TRBJ2-1
cdr3_aa: CASTEGRRRMEQFF
cdr3_nt: TGTGCCAGCACCGAGGGGCGGAGGCGCATGGAGCAGTTCTTC

clone_size: many
d_call: .
v_call: TRBV7-9
j_call: TRBJ1-1
cdr3_aa: CASSLNTRGDTEAFF
cdr3_nt: TGTGCCAGCAGCTTAAACACCCGGGGTGACACTGAAGCTTTCTTT

clone_size: many
d_call: .
v_call: TRBV5-1
j_call: TRBJ2-3
cdr3_aa: CASSLGSRSADTQYF
cdr3_nt: TGCGCCAGCAGCTTGGGATCCAGGAGCGCAGATACGCAGTATTTT

clone_size: many
d_call: .
v_call: TRBV20-1
j_call: TRBJ1-1
cdr3_aa: CSASPPGLNTEAFF
cdr3_nt: TGCAGTGCTAGCCCCCCGGGTTTGAACACTGAAGCTTTCTTT

clone_size: many
d_call: .
v_call: TRBV7-2
j_call: TRBJ2-5
cdr3_aa: CASSRDLVKTQYF
cdr3_nt: TGTGCCAGCAGTAGGGACCTTGTGAAGACCCAGTACTTC

clone_size: many
d_call: TRBD1
v_call: TRBV20-1
j_call: TRBJ1-1
cdr3_aa: CSARDPRTGLATEAFF
cdr3_nt: TGCAGTGCTAGAGACCCAAGGACAGGGTTAGCCACTGAAGCTTTCTTT

clone_size: few
d_call: .
v_call: TRBV24-1
j_call: TRBJ1-2
cdr3_aa: CATSDRRNYGYTF
cdr3_nt: TGTGCCACCAGTGATCGCAGGAACTATGGCTACACCTTC

clone_size: many
d_call: .
v_call: TRBV5-8
j_call: TRBJ1-6
cdr3_aa: CASSPRHNSPLHF
cdr3_nt: TGTGCCAGCAGCCCCCGGCATAATTCACCCCTCCACTTT

clone_size: .
d_call: .
v_call: TRBV7-2
j_call: TRBJ2-4
cdr3_aa: CASSPRGGGGGIQYF
cdr3_nt: TGTGCCAGCAGCCCAAGGGGGGGGGGAGGAGGCATTCAGTACTTC

clone_size: .
d_call: .
v_call: TRBV9
j_call: TRBJ1-6
cdr3_aa: CASNLDGNSPLHF
cdr3_nt: TGTGCCAGCAATCTGGACGGGAATTCACCCCTCCACTTT

clone_size: medium-sized
d_call: .
v_call: TRBV20-1
j_call: TRBJ2-2
cdr3_aa: CSARDARYTGELFF
cdr3_nt: TGCAGTGCTAGAGATGCTAGATACACCGGGGAGCTGTTTTTT

clone_size: many
d_call: .
v_call: TRBV5-6
j_call: TRBJ2-5
cdr3_aa: CASSGQAQETQYF
cdr3_nt: TGTGCCAGCAGCGGGCAGGCCCAAGAGACCCAGTACTTC

clone_size: many
d_call: .
v_call: TRBV10-1
j_call: TRBJ2-1
cdr3_aa: CASSAPGLPNQFF
cdr3_nt: TGCGCCAGCAGTGCCCCGGGACTCCCAAATCAGTTCTTC